This is a list of T cell receptor beta chains from one sample in a study of human T cells and chemical hapten exposure. TCRdb itself ran the RACE reads through MiXCR, one entry per CDR3 protein. The sample gives fewer than 50,000 distinct CDR3 sequences, approximately 4% of which show up once; around 5.7% is in the top ten. Input material: whole blood. The receptors derive from a human donor in good health. Some clones in this sample may be carry-over from other donors' samples. CDR3s include the opening cysteine and the closing phenylalanine or tryptophan. D genes are given only for firm matches. Not every row has a clone size; where given, it reads once, few, many or a size class.

clone size	V gene	J gene	D gene	CDR3 protein	CDR3 DNA
many	TRBV11-3	TRBJ2-1	-	CASSLGGGLAYNEQFF	TGTGCCAGCAGCTTAGGAGGGGGGCTTGCCTACAATGAGCAGTTCTTC
many	TRBV28	TRBJ1-3	TRBD1	CASTGRGRRNTIYF	TGTGCCAGCACGGGCAGGGGGCGTCGAAACACCATATATTTT
-	TRBV27	TRBJ2-6	-	CASSLTGSGANVLTF	TGTGCCAGCAGTTTAACGGGCTCTGGGGCCAACGTCCTGACTTTC
-	TRBV6-5	TRBJ2-6	TRBD1	CASREGTGLGISGANVLTF	TGTGCCAGCAGGGAGGGGACAGGGCTCGGTATCTCTGGGGCCAACGTCCTGACTTTC
many	TRBV28	TRBJ2-7	TRBD1	CASSRGPGQGYEQYF	TGTGCCAGCAGCCGCGGGCCGGGACAGGGTTACGAGCAGTACTTC
many	TRBV10-3	TRBJ1-4	TRBD1	CAISEPGGTEEKLFF	TGTGCCATCAGTGAACCAGGGGGAACGGAGGAAAAACTGTTTTTT
many	TRBV29-1	TRBJ1-1	-	CSARGLAEAFF	TGCAGCGCGCGGGGGCTGGCTGAAGCTTTCTTT
many	TRBV29-1	TRBJ2-7	-	CSVASRGGASEQYF	TGCAGCGTTGCGTCTCGTGGGGGGGCAAGCGAGCAGTACTTC
many	TRBV12-3/TRBV12-4	TRBJ1-6	-	CASSFFSAAGKDSPLHF	TGTGCCAGCAGTTTTTTTTCGGCAGCTGGGAAGGATTCACCCCTCCACTTT
many	TRBV3-1	TRBJ2-3	TRBD2	CASSSRDNPTSVGVDTQYF	TGTGCCAGCAGCTCAAGGGACAATCCGACTAGCGTCGGGGTGGATACGCAGTATTTT
-	TRBV6-5	TRBJ2-5	-	CASRSPPRGTQYF	TGTGCCAGCAGATCGCCGCCTAGGGGGACCCAGTACTTC
few	TRBV20-1	TRBJ2-4	TRBD2	CSAGTSGRAFQNIQYF	TGCAGTGCCGGGACTAGCGGGAGGGCATTTCAAAACATTCAGTACTTC
many	TRBV20-1	TRBJ1-5	TRBD1	CSAYRPSGTGGGQPQHF	TGCAGTGCCTATCGCCCTTCCGGGACAGGGGGAGGTCAGCCCCAGCATTTT
many	TRBV6-6	TRBJ2-2	-	CASSQAVPGELFF	TGTGCCAGCAGCCAAGCGGTTCCCGGGGAGCTGTTTTTT
few	TRBV9	TRBJ2-1	-	CASSVSDYNEQFF	TGTGCCAGCAGCGTTTCGGACTACAATGAGCAGTTCTTC
many	TRBV27	TRBJ2-1	-	CASSLSSRVSYNEQFF	TGTGCCAGCAGTTTATCGTCCCGGGTATCCTACAATGAGCAGTTCTTC
few	TRBV10-3	TRBJ2-7	-	CAISAGQSEQYF	TGTGCCATCAGCGCTGGCCAGTCCGAGCAGTACTTC
-	TRBV9	TRBJ2-5	-	CASSEGSPGESETQYF	TGTGCCAGCAGCGAGGGGTCCCCGGGAGAGAGTGAGACCCAGTACTTC
many	TRBV11-1	TRBJ2-7	TRBD1	CASTPRDRAYEQYF	TGTGCCAGCACTCCCCGGGACAGAGCCTACGAGCAGTACTTC
few	TRBV2	TRBJ2-3	TRBD2	CASRGGLARTDTQYF	TGTGCCAGCAGGGGGGGACTAGCTCGCACAGATACGCAGTATTTT
many	TRBV12-3/TRBV12-4	TRBJ2-7	TRBD1	CASSYQTGSSYEQYF	TGTGCCAGCAGTTACCAGACAGGGAGTTCCTACGAGCAGTACTTC
few	TRBV27	TRBJ1-2	TRBD1	CASHTGGLGYTF	TGTGCCAGTCATACAGGGGGCCTTGGCTACACCTTC
-	TRBV27	TRBJ1-2	TRBD1	CASSHTGGAAGNYGYTF	TGTGCCAGCAGTCATACAGGGGGCGCGGCTGGGAACTATGGCTACACCTTC
many	TRBV12-3/TRBV12-4	TRBJ2-7	-	CASSRGTLSHEQYF	TGTGCCAGCAGTCGGGGAACTTTATCCCACGAGCAGTACTTC
many	TRBV7-9	TRBJ2-5	TRBD2	CASSLARLAEETQYF	TGTGCCAGCAGCTTAGCGCGGCTAGCGGAAGAGACCCAGTACTTC
medium-sized	TRBV7-2	TRBJ2-5	-	CASSLMWGTGERTQYF	TGTGCCAGCAGCTTGATGTGGGGTACGGGGGAGCGGACCCAGTACTTC
few	TRBV18	TRBJ1-1	-	CASSPPPGRRTEAFF	TGTGCCAGCTCACCACCACCGGGGCGGCGAACTGAAGCTTTCTTT
few	TRBV27	TRBJ2-3	TRBD1	CASSLRGPSTDTQYF	TGTGCCAGCAGTTTAAGGGGGCCTAGCACAGATACGCAGTATTTT
many	TRBV3-1	TRBJ2-3	-	CASSQLTDTQYF	TGTGCCAGCAGCCAACTCACAGATACGCAGTATTTT
few	TRBV30	TRBJ1-5	-	CAWSEELNQPQHF	TGTGCCTGGAGTGAGGAGCTCAATCAGCCCCAGCATTTT
many	TRBV28	TRBJ2-7	TRBD2	CASSSLLALISYEQYF	TGTGCCAGCAGTTCTTTACTAGCGCTAATCTCCTACGAGCAGTACTTC
many	TRBV11-2	TRBJ2-7	-	CASSSHFRGPNLLEQYF	TGTGCCAGCAGCTCCCACTTTAGGGGCCCAAACCTGCTCGAGCAGTACTTC
many	TRBV6-5	TRBJ2-3	TRBD2	CASSFLADTDTQYF	TGTGCCAGCAGTTTTCTAGCGGACACAGATACGCAGTATTTT
many	TRBV20-1	TRBJ1-6	TRBD1	CSAPQGQYNSPLHF	TGCAGTGCCCCACAGGGGCAGTATAATTCACCCCTCCACTTT
many	TRBV4-1	TRBJ2-3	TRBD2	CASSQEWSSGREVGTDTQYF	TGCGCCAGCAGCCAAGAGTGGTCTAGCGGGAGGGAGGTAGGCACAGATACGCAGTATTTT
few	TRBV4-1	TRBJ2-5	-	CASKSALQETQYF	TGCGCCAGCAAATCCGCGCTTCAAGAGACCCAGTACTTC
many	TRBV6-6	TRBJ2-3	TRBD1	CASSNRRDRGSDTQYF	TGTGCCAGCAGCAATAGGCGGGACAGGGGCTCAGATACGCAGTATTTT
many	TRBV13	TRBJ1-1	-	CASSLRASNTEAFF	TGTGCCAGCAGCTTAAGGGCGTCAAACACTGAAGCTTTCTTT
few	TRBV28	TRBJ1-1	-	CASSRGGVRAFF	TGTGCCAGCAGTCGAGGAGGGGTAAGAGCTTTCTTT
many	TRBV2	TRBJ1-1	-	CASSVGLYTEAFF	TGTGCCAGCAGTGTGGGATTGTACACTGAAGCTTTCTTT
few	TRBV20-1	TRBJ1-1	TRBD1	CSADRGVGTEAFF	TGCAGTGCTGACAGGGGCGTCGGGACTGAAGCTTTCTTT
many	TRBV3-1	TRBJ1-4	-	CASSTHRTTNEKLFF	TGTGCCAGCAGCACCCACAGAACAACTAATGAAAAACTGTTTTTT
-	TRBV20-1	TRBJ2-1	TRBD2	CSARMREVSWEQFF	TGCAGTGCTAGAATGCGGGAGGTCTCGTGGGAGCAGTTCTTC
many	TRBV28	TRBJ2-7	TRBD2	CASSADRAGGQEQYF	TGTGCCAGCAGTGCTGACCGAGCGGGAGGGCAAGAGCAGTACTTC
few	TRBV27	TRBJ1-5	TRBD1	CASSSRTGGNQPQHF	TGTGCCAGCAGTTCACGGACAGGGGGCAATCAGCCCCAGCATTTT
many	TRBV7-6	TRBJ2-1	-	CASSLQAGSVYNEQFF	TGTGCCAGCAGCTTGCAAGCGGGTAGCGTCTACAATGAGCAGTTCTTC
many	TRBV7-9	TRBJ1-2	-	CASSPLRSLGSNYGYTF	TGTGCCAGCAGCCCACTAAGGTCGCTTGGGAGTAACTATGGCTACACCTTC
many	TRBV6-5	TRBJ2-1	TRBD2	CASLTHSGSNEQFF	TGTGCCAGCCTAACACATAGCGGGAGTAATGAGCAGTTCTTC
-	TRBV12-3/TRBV12-4	TRBJ2-2	-	CASPRGPTDGELFF	TGTGCCAGCCCCCGGGGCCCCACGGACGGGGAGCTGTTTTTT
many	TRBV3-1	TRBJ1-1	-	CASSQGQGRGGTEAFF	TGTGCCAGCAGCCAAGGTCAAGGCAGGGGTGGGACTGAAGCTTTCTTT
many	TRBV29-1	TRBJ2-7	TRBD2	CSVPGGDEQYF	TGCAGCGTTCCGGGGGGGGACGAGCAGTACTTC
many	TRBV29-1	TRBJ1-2	TRBD1	CSVAGQGRSGYTF	TGCAGCGTTGCTGGACAGGGGAGAAGTGGCTACACCTTC